This paragraph covers one TCR beta chain sequence. This sample is part of a study of blood T cell repertoires in COVID-19. Per germline, CDR1 SGHAT and CDR2 FQNNGV. With V trimmed by 2 bases and J by 7 bases, 12 bases remained unmatched. The CDR3 has 16 residues. The data were produced by immunoSEQ multiplex PCR, yet TCRdb's version contains in-frame clones alone and is incomplete. This table holds fewer than 150,000 clones, roughly four fifths found once. The rearrangement links TRBV11-2 to TRBJ1-1, with 8 bases aligning to TRBD1. The sequence came from a human donor in a cohort sampled during active COVID-19. Input material: peripheral blood. CDR3 sequence reads: CASSLKVTGGEFEAFF. CDR3 sequence (DNA): TGTGCCAGCAGCTTAAAGGTCACAGGGGGGGAGTTTGAAGCTTTCTTT. Full variable domain (rest looked up from reference TRBV11-2 and TRBJ1-1): EAGVAQSPRYKIIEKRQSVAFWCNPISGHATLYWYQQILGQGPKLLIQFQNNGVVDDSQLPKDRFSAERLKGVDSTLKIQPAKLEDSAVYLCASSLKVTGGEFEAFFGQGTRLTVV.